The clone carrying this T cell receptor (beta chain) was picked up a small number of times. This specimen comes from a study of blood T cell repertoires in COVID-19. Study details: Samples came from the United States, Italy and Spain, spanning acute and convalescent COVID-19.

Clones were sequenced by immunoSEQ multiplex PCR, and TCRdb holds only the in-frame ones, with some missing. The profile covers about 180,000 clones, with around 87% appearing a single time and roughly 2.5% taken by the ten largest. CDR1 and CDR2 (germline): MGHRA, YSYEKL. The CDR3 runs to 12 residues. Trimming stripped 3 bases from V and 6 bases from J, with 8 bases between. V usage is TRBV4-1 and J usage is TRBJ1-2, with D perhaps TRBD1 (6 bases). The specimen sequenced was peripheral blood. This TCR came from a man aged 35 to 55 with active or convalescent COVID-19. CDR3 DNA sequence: TGCGCCAGCAGCCAGGGGGCGGATGGCTACACCTTC. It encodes CASSQGADGYTF.